This T cell receptor beta chain was recorded in a study of CD8+CD57+ T cells in acquired aplastic anemia. Study at large: Sorted CD4+ and CD8+ cells yielded around 3 ug of DNA on average.

A remark on this clonotype: What it binds is not known.

CDR1 and CDR2 from the germline V gene are SGHRS and YFSETQ. The length of the CDR3 is 15 residues. V lost 0 bases to trimming and J lost 4 bases, with 11 bases between them. Overall study findings and caveats: Comparison of patients with controls identified almost 30 shared CD8+ CDR3 sequences. Controls and patients did not differ significantly in CD8+ Simpson's diversity.

The use of genomic DNA as template underpinned the TCR beta VDJ and CDR3 profiling. TCRdb analysed the reads with MiXCR anew, one entry per CDR3 protein. The table has 250,000 to 350,000 distinct CDR3 sequences, roughly 50% seen once. The V call is TRBV5-1, the J call TRBJ2-1; D is possibly TRBD2 (5 bases). This receptor was taken from a human donor with severe aplastic anemia or a healthy control (not recorded which). Sample: sorted CD4+, CD8+, or CD8+CD57+ T cells (not recorded which) from PBMCs. The CDR3 sequence is CASSLEGWEYNEQFF. The CDR3 DNA reads TGCGCCAGCAGCTTGGAGGGCTGGGAGTACAATGAGCAGTTCTTC.